This passage covers 15 T cell receptor beta chains from one sample sequenced in a study of regulatory T cells in long-lasting Graves disease. The authors built TCR beta libraries using iRepertoire HTBI primers and Arm-PCR of CDR3 regions. TCRdb processed the multiplex PCR reads anew with MiXCR; each CDR3 protein has one entry. The sample holds about 610,000 distinct CDR3 sequences, about 16% seen once. Time point denoted: newly diagnosed GD, antithyroid drugs for less than 3 months. Construction of the TCR library relied on RNA isolated from PBMCs. These records were also assigned to another study, of T cells in Graves' hyperthyroidism and ophthalmopathy.

Sequencing used peripheral blood mononuclear cells (PBMCs), obtained at new diagnosis, from a patient treated with antithyroid drugs. The receptors were sampled from a man between 18 and 35 years old with Graves disease.

The sample holds many counts of this clonotype. This chain links TRBV13 with TRBJ1-1, with 11 nucleotides matching TRBD1. The CDR3 has 17 amino acids. Germline CDR1 and CDR2: PRHDT and FYEKMQ (reference sequence). V was pared by 3 bases and J by 2 bases, with 8 bases of the junction left unmatched. CDR3 nucleotide sequence: TGTGCCAGCAGCTTCTCCGGGACAGGGGGACTAAACACTGAAGCTTTCTTT. Translation: CASSFSGTGGLNTEAFF.

This clonotype was detected many times. V is TRBV28 and J is TRBJ2-2; D may be TRBD1 (6 bases). V was cut by 3 bases and J by 3 bases, with 11 bases left in between. The CDR3 has 15 amino acids. Germline CDR1 and CDR2: MDHEN and SYDVKM. The CDR3 spells CASSFKQGYTGELFF. CDR3 nucleotides: TGTGCCAGCAGTTTCAAACAGGGCTACACCGGGGAGCTGTTTTTT.

The CDR3 spells CASSAGAGAPQETQYF. CDR3 sequence (DNA): TGTGCCAGCAGCGCGGGGGCGGGAGCCCCCCAAGAGACCCAGTACTTC. The rearrangement uses TRBV9 and TRBJ2-5; perhaps TRBD2 as D (7 bases). V was clipped by 3 bases and J by 1 base, with 16 bases between them. Germline CDR1 and CDR2: SGDLS and YYNGEE. The CDR3 is 16 residues long.

In this sample, this clonotype turned up many times. V gene TRBV6-2 or TRBV6-3 combines with J gene TRBJ2-7; 7 bases fit TRBD2. The junction had 15 bases not matched to a gene; V was cut back by 2 bases and J by 2 bases. The CDR3 has 18 amino acids. Germline assignment: CDR1 MNHEY and CDR2 SVGEGT. The CDR3 loop reads CASSYSILASGDTYEQYF. The CDR3 nucleotides are TGTGCCAGCAGTTACAGTATCTTGGCAAGCGGGGATACCTACGAGCAGTACTTC.

This clonotype was observed a handful of times. The V call is TRBV14, the J call TRBJ2-7; D is ambiguous. This CDR3 is 13 amino acids long. The germline V and J ends were trimmed by 0 bases and 4 bases, with 7 bases remaining between them. Germline values: CDR1 SGHDN, CDR2 FVKESK. CDR3 protein: CASSQDRLYEQYF. In DNA, the CDR3 is TGTGCCAGCAGCCAAGATCGGCTTTACGAGCAGTACTTC.

The chain combines TRBV20-1 with TRBJ1-2, with TRBD1 matching 7 bases. Trimming removed 4 bases from V and 8 bases from J; junction bases left unmatched: 4. There are 11 residues in the CDR3. Germline lookup yields CDR1 DFQATT and CDR2 SNEGSKA (reference sequence). This chain's CDR3 is CSANYRGGYTF. As DNA, the CDR3 is TGCAGTGCTAACTACAGGGGCGGCTACACCTTC.

This clonotype was picked up many times. The chain joins TRBV5-1 to TRBJ1-5; 8 nucleotides agree with TRBD1. Germline V gene data show CDR1 as SGHRS and CDR2 as YFSETQ. Trimming took 4 bases from V and 5 from J; bases not matched to a gene: 8. The CDR3 is made up of 15 amino acids. The CDR3 reads CASSRGMTGDQPQHF. In nucleotides, the CDR3 is TGCGCCAGCAGCCGAGGAATGACAGGGGATCAGCCCCAGCATTTT.

The chain combines TRBV7-2 with TRBJ2-3; TRBD2 matches at 9 bases. The V and J ends lost 1 base and 6 bases, in that order; junction bases with no gene match: 14. CDR1 is SGHTA and CDR2 is FQGNSA in the germline V gene. This CDR3 region has 18 residues. Here the CDR3 DNA reads TGTGCCAGCAGCTTAGTGTTGATTAGCGGGAGTATGGATGATACGCAGTATTTT. Encoded protein: CASSLVLISGSMDDTQYF.

This clonotype has at least ten counts. The rearrangement links TRBV27 to TRBJ2-3, with D unclear. This CDR3 comprises 15 residues. With 0 bases removed from V and 4 bases from J, the gap between germline ends came to 11 bases. Germline CDR1 and CDR2: MNHEY and SMNVEV (reference sequence). This CDR3 reads CASSLSPGAADTQYF. The CDR3 DNA reads as TGTGCCAGCAGTTTATCCCCAGGTGCAGCAGATACGCAGTATTTT.

In its sample, this clonotype was seen a few times. This chain links TRBV10-3 with TRBJ2-1, with D perhaps TRBD2 (6 bases). CDR1 and CDR2 from the germline V gene are ENHRY and SYGVKD. This CDR3 comprises 14 residues. Trimming removed 5 bases from V and 9 bases from J, with 17 bases in between. The CDR3 here is CAISPGTWGIEQFF. In DNA form, the CDR3 reads TGTGCCATCAGTCCCGGGACTTGGGGCATTGAGCAGTTCTTC.

This clonotype was detected only a few times. V and J are TRBV27 and TRBJ2-1; 10 nucleotides line up with TRBD2. The CDR3 runs 14 residues. Germline assignment: CDR1 MNHEY and CDR2 SMNVEV (reference sequence). Trimming at V came to 7 bases and at J to 15 bases, leaving 15 bases not matched to a gene. CDR3 loop: CASKPGLAFFMWFF. The CDR3 nucleotides are TGTGCCAGCAAACCGGGACTAGCGTTCTTTATGTGGTTCTTC.

This clonotype was found a few times. This chain links TRBV9 with TRBJ1-6; tentatively, D is TRBD1 (5 bases). Looked up from germline, CDR1 is SGDLS and CDR2 is YYNGEE. Trimming left V 0 bases short and J 8 bases short, with 12 bases between. The CDR3 runs to 15 residues. CDR3 DNA sequence: TGTGCCAGCAGCGTAGGGGGGTCGCCGGATTCACCCCTCCACTTT. As protein: CASSVGGSPDSPLHF.

In the case of this clonotype: A read error may produce the germline difference seen at one junction end. V gene TRBV9 combines with J gene TRBJ1-4; D gene uncertain. This CDR3 contains 14 residues. Germline V gives CDR1 SGDLS, CDR2 YYNGEE. The CDR3 is CASSVALAGEKLSF. DNA of the CDR3: TGTGCCAGCAGCGTAGCTCTGGCGGGAGAAAAACTGTCTTTT.

This clonotype was seen at least ten times. The V and J genes are TRBV7-8 and TRBJ2-1; D is unclear. This CDR3 is 10 amino acids long. The V gene's germline CDR1 is SGHVS and CDR2 FQNEAQ. V dropped 1 base and J dropped 9 bases, with 1 base sitting between them. The CDR3 DNA sequence: TGTGCCAGCAGCTTAGGTGAGCAGTTCTTC. Protein sequence: CASSLGEQFF. The variable domain in full, completed from reference TRBV7-8 and TRBJ2-1, reads GAGVSQSPRYKVAKRGQDVALRCDPISGHVSLFWYQQALGQGPEFLTYFQNEAQLDKSGLPSDRFFAERPEGSVSTLKIQRTQQEDSAVYLCASSLGEQFFGPGTRLTVL.

This clonotype was seen at least ten times. The V and J genes are TRBV11-1 and TRBJ2-2; 15 bases align to TRBD2. The CDR3 spans 18 residues. Germline CDR1 reads SGHAT; CDR2 reads FQDESV (reference sequence). The ends lost 7 bases at V and 5 bases at J; junction bases unmatched: 11. This CDR3 is CASNRGLAGGPGTGELFF. The CDR3 DNA is TGTGCCAGCAACCGCGGACTAGCGGGAGGGCCGGGAACCGGGGAGCTGTTTTTT. Filled out from reference TRBV11-1 and TRBJ2-2, the complete variable domain reads EAEVAQSPRYKITEKSQAVAFWCDPISGHATLYWYRQILGQGPELLVQFQDESVVDDSQLPKDRFSAERLKGVDSTLKIQPAELGDSAMYLCASNRGLAGGPGTGELFFGEGSRLTVL.